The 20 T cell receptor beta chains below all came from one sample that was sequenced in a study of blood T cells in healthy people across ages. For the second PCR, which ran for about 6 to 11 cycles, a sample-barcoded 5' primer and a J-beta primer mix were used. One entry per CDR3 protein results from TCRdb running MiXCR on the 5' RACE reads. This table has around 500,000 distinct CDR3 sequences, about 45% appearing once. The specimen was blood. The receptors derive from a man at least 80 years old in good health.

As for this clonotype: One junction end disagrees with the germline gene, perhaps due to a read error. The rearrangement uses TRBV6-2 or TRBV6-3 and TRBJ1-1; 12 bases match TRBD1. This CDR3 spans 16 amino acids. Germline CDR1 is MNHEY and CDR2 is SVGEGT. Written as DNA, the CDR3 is TGTGCCGGCAGCCCGGGACAGGGGGCCGTGGACACTGAAGCTTTCTTT. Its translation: CAGSPGQGAVDTEAFF.

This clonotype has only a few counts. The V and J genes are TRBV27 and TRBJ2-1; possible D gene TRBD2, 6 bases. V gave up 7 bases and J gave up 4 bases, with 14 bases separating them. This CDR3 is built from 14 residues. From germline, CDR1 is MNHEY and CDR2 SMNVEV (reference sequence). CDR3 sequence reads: CASNLLGGYNEQFF. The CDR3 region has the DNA TGTGCCAGCAATCTCCTCGGGGGTTACAATGAGCAGTTCTTC.

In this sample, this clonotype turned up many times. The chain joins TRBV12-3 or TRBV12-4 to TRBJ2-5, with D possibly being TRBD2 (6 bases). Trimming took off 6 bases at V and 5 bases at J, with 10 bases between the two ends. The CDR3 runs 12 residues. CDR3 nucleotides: TGTGCCAGCAGACTAGCACGGGAGACCCAGTACTTC. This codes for CASRLARETQYF.

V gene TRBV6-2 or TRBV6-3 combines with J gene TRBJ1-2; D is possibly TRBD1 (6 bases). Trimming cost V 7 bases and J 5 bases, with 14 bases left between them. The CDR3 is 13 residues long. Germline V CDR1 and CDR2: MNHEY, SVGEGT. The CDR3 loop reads CASTVTGTYGYTF. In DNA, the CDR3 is TGTGCCAGCACCGTTACAGGGACGTATGGCTACACCTTC.

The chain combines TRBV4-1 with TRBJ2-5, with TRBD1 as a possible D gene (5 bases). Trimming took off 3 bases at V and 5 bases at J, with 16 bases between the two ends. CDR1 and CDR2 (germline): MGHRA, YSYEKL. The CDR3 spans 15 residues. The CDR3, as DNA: TGCGCCAGCAGCCATGATGGCCAGGGTCGGGAGACCCAGTACTTC. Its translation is CASSHDGQGRETQYF.

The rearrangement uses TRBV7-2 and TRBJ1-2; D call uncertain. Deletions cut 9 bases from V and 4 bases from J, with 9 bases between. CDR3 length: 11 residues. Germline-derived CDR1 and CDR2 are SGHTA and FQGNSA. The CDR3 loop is CASTVSYGYTF. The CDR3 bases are TGTGCCAGTACCGTCTCCTATGGCTACACCTTC.

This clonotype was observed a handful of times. The CDR3 reads CASFREYNEQFF. CDR3 bases: TGTGCCAGCTTCAGGGAATACAATGAGCAGTTCTTC. J is TRBJ2-1 and V is TRBV18; maybe TRBD1 (5 bases). Between the trimmed V and J ends, which lost 7 bases and 4 bases, there was a span of 8 bases. Germline loops: CDR1 KGHSH, CDR2 LQKENI. The CDR3 loop spans 12 amino acids.

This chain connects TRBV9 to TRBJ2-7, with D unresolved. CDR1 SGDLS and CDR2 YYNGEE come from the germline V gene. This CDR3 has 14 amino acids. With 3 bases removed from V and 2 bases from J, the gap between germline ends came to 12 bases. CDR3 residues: CASSARMGPYEQYF. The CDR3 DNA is TGTGCCAGCAGCGCACGAATGGGTCCCTACGAGCAGTACTTC.

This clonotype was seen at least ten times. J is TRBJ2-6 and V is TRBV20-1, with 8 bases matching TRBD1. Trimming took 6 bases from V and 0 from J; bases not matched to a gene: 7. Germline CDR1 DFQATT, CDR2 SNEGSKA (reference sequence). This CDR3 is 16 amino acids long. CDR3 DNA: TGCAGTGCAGACAGGGGCGCCTTCTCTGGGGCCAACGTCCTGACTTTC. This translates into CSADRGAFSGANVLTF.

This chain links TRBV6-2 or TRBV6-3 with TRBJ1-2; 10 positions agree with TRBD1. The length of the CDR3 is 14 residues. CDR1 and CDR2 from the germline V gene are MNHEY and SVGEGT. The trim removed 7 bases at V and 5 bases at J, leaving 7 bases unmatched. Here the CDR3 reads CASTRQGAGYGYTF. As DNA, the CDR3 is TGTGCCAGCACCAGACAGGGGGCAGGGTATGGCTACACCTTC.

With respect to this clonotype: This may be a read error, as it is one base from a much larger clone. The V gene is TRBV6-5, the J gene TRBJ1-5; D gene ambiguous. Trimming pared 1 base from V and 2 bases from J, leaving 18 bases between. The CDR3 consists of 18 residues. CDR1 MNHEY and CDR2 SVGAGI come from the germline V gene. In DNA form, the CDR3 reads TGTGCCAGCAGTTACTTGGGTGGTGGGTCAATGGGCAATCAGCCCCAGCATTTT. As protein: CASSYLGGGSMGNQPQHF.

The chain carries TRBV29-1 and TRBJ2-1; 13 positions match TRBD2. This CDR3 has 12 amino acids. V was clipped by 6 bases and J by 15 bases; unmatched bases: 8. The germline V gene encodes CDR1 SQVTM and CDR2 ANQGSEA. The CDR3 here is CSVGTSGDLRFF. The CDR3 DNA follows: TGCAGCGTGGGGACTAGCGGGGACCTAAGGTTCTTC.

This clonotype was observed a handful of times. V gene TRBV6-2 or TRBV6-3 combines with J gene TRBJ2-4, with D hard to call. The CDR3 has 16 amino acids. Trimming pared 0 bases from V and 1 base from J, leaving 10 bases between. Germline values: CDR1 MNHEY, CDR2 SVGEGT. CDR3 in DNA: TGTGCCAGCAGTTACTCTGATTACTCGGCCAAAAACATTCAGTACTTC. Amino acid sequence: CASSYSDYSAKNIQYF.

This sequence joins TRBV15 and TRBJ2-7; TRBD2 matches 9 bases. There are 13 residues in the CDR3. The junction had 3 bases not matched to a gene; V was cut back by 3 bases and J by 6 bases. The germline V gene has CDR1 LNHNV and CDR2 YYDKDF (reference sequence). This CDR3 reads CATSRGLALEQYF. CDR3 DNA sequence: TGTGCCACCAGCAGGGGACTAGCCCTCGAGCAGTACTTC.

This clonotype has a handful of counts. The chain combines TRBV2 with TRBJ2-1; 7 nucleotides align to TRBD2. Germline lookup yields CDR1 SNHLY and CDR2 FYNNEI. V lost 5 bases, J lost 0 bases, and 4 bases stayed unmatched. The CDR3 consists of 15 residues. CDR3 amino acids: CASSPGRTSYNEQFF. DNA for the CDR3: TGTGCCAGCAGTCCCGGGAGGACCTCCTACAATGAGCAGTTCTTC. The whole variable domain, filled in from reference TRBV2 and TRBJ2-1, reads EPEVTQTPSHQVTQMGQEVILRCVPISNHLYFYWYRQILGQKVEFLVSFYNNEISEKSEIFDDQFSVERPDGSNFTLKIRSTKLEDSAMYFCASSPGRTSYNEQFFGPGTRLTVL.

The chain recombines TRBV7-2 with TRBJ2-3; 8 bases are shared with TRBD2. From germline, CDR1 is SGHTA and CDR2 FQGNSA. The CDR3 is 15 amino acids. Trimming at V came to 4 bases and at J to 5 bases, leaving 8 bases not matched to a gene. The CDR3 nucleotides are TGTGCCAGCAGCTCGATAGCGGGGCGGGTAGATACGCAGTATTTT. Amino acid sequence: CASSSIAGRVDTQYF.

The CDR3 sequence is CAISVRFKETQYF. CDR3 nucleotide sequence: TGTGCCATCAGTGTCAGATTTAAAGAGACCCAGTACTTC. The chain combines TRBV10-3 with TRBJ2-4; D uncertain. The J call could be wrong; TRBJ2-5 is a better fit for the DNA end. Germline CDR1 is ENHRY and CDR2 is SYGVKD. CDR3 length: 13 residues.

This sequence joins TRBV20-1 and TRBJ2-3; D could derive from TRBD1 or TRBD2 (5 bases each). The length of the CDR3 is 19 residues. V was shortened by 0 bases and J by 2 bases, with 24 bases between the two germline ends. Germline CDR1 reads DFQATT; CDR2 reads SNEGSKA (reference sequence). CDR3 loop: CSARDQGRELSHSTDTQYF. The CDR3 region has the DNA TGCAGTGCTAGAGATCAGGGACGGGAACTAAGCCATTCCACAGATACGCAGTATTTT.

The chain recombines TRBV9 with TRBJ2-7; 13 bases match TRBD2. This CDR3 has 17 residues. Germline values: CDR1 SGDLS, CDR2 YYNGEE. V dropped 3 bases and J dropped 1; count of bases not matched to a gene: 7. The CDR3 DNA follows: TGTGCCAGCAGCGCCGGGACTAGCGGGGCTCTTTCCTACGAGCAGTACTTC. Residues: CASSAGTSGALSYEQYF. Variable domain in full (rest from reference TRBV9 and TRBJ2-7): DSGVTQTPKHLITATGQRVTLRCSPRSGDLSVYWYQQSLDQGLQFLIQYYNGEERAKGNILERFSAQQFPDLHSELNLSSLELGDSALYFCASSAGTSGALSYEQYFGPGTRLTVT.

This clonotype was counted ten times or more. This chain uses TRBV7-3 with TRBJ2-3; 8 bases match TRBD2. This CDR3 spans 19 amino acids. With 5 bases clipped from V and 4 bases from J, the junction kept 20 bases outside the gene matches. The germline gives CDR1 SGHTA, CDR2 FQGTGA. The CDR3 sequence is CASSPVNGASGFDPDTQYF. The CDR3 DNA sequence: TGTGCCAGCAGCCCAGTTAATGGGGCTAGCGGGTTCGATCCAGATACGCAGTATTTT.